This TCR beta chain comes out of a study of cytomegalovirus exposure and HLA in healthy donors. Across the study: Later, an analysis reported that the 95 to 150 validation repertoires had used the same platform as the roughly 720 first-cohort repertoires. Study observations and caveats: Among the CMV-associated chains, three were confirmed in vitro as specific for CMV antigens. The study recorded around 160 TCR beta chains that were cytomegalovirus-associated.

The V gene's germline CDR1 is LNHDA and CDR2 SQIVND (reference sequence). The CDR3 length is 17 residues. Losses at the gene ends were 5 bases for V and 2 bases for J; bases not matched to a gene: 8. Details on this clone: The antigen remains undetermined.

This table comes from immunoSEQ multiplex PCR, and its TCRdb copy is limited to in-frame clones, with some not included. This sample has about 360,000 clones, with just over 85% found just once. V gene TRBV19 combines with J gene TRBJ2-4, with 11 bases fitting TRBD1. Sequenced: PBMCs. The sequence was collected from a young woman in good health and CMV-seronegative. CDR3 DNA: TGTGCCAGTAGTCTCCCGGGACAGGGGGTGACCAAAAACATTCAGTACTTC. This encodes CASSLPGQGVTKNIQYF. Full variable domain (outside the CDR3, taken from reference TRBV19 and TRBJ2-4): DGGITQSPKYLFRKEGQNVTLSCEQNLNHDAMYWYRQDPGQGLRLIYYSQIVNDFQKGDIAEGYSVSREKKESFPLTVTSAQKNPTAFYLCASSLPGQGVTKNIQYFGAGTRLSVL.